These 18 T cell receptor beta chains share one sample of origin, sequenced in a study of T cells after yellow fever vaccination. TCRdb passed the 5' RACE reads through MiXCR, listing each CDR3 protein once. The repertoire consists of a few hundred thousand distinct CDR3 sequences, with about a sixth occurring once and the leading ten covering 15% to 20%. This material consisted of PBMCs, taken 5 to 6 days after the first yellow fever vaccination. The receptors come from a young man who received the YFV17D yellow fever vaccine.

This clonotype came up a few times. The CDR3 loop reads CASRQGTGRNQPQHF. CDR3 in DNA: TGCGCCAGCAGACAAGGGACAGGTCGTAATCAGCCCCAGCATTTT. The chain combines TRBV5-1 with TRBJ1-5; 8 nucleotides match TRBD1. The V gene end was trimmed by 5 bases and the J gene end by 4 bases; junction bases not matched to a gene: 8. The CDR3 totals 15 residues. Germline CDR1 reads SGHRS; CDR2 reads YFSETQ.

This clonotype was recorded a few times. The V and J genes are TRBV16 and TRBJ1-1; 8 nucleotides line up with TRBD1. The trim removed 4 bases at V and 1 base at J, leaving 8 bases unmatched. The CDR3 totals 16 residues. The V gene's germline CDR1 is KGHSY and CDR2 FQNENV. CDR3 amino acids: CASSLYGQGANTEAFF. In nucleotides, the CDR3 is TGTGCCAGCAGCCTCTATGGACAGGGAGCGAACACTGAAGCTTTCTTT.

DNA for the CDR3: TGTGCCAGCAGTGACAGGGGGTACGTTGGCGGCTACACCTTC. Its protein product is CASSDRGYVGGYTF. This chain connects TRBV6-2 or TRBV6-3 to TRBJ1-2; 9 nucleotides agree with TRBD1. J was trimmed by 8 bases and V by 5 bases; bases with no gene match: 9. Germline V gene lookup returns CDR1 MNHEY and CDR2 SVGEGT. The CDR3 spans 14 residues.

This clonotype was counted a few times. V gene TRBV29-1 combines with J gene TRBJ1-2; D is unclear. This CDR3 contains 14 residues. The V end was cut by 0 bases, the J end by 4 bases, with 12 bases between. Germline V lookup: CDR1 SQVTM, CDR2 ANQGSEA. CDR3 region: CSVEDRRLVYGYTF. The CDR3 nucleotides read TGCAGCGTTGAAGATCGGCGGCTAGTCTATGGCTACACCTTC. Full variable domain (remainder filled in from reference TRBV29-1 and TRBJ1-2): SAVISQKPSRDICQRGTSLTIQCQVDSQVTMMFWYRQQPGQSLTLIATANQGSEATYESGFVIDKFPISRPNLTFSTLTVSNMSPEDSSIYLCSVEDRRLVYGYTFGSGTRLTVV.

The rearrangement joins TRBV5-4 to TRBJ1-6; D may be TRBD1 (6 bases). The CDR3 loop spans 12 amino acids. The V end lost 4 bases, the J end lost 12 bases, and 11 bases lay between the germline ends. The germline gives CDR1 SGHNT, CDR2 YYREEE (reference sequence). The CDR3 DNA is TGTGCCAGCAGCGACCCGACAGGACCCCTCCACTTT. It codes for CASSDPTGPLHF.

This clonotype was seen a few times. This chain joins TRBV27 and TRBJ2-3, with TRBD2 matching 7 bases. J lost 4 bases, V lost 3 bases, and 7 bases had no gene match. CDR1 MNHEY and CDR2 SMNVEV come from the germline V gene (reference sequence). The CDR3 contains 15 residues. For the CDR3, the DNA is TGTGCCAGCAGTTTGATAGGCGGGGGACCAGATACGCAGTATTTT. This gives the protein CASSLIGGGPDTQYF.

With respect to this clonotype: One end of the junction fails to match germline, which may point to a read error. The DNA for the CDR3 is TGTGCCAGCATCATTTCGACAGCCACAAACATTCAGTACTTC. It encodes CASIISTATNIQYF. This chain joins TRBV6-1 and TRBJ2-4; possibly TRBD1 for D (5 bases). The CDR3 sequence is 14 residues long. Per germline, CDR1 MNHNS and CDR2 SASEGT.

The chain is built from TRBV9 and TRBJ2-1; D is possibly TRBD2 (5 bases). The CDR3 covers 15 residues. Trimming removed 4 bases at V and 5 bases at J, with 16 bases between. The germline gives CDR1 SGDLS, CDR2 YYNGEE. The CDR3 coding sequence is TGTGCCAGCAGCCGGGCGGGCCTCCCACACAATGAGCAGTTCTTC. Protein product: CASSRAGLPHNEQFF.

The chain uses TRBV24-1 and TRBJ2-1, with 8 positions matching TRBD1. The germline V gene has CDR1 KGHDR and CDR2 SFDVKD. The length of the CDR3 is 14 residues. Trimming took 5 bases from V and 8 from J; bases not matched to a gene: 7. In DNA, the CDR3 is TGTGCCACCAGTGCCAGGGGGCCGAGGGATGAGCAGTTCTTC. This translates into CATSARGPRDEQFF.

This clonotype was observed a few times. The chain couples TRBV7-2 to TRBJ1-6; D unresolved. The CDR3 is made up of 12 amino acids. V lost 4 bases to trimming and J lost 12 bases, with 10 bases between them. The germline V gene encodes CDR1 SGHTA and CDR2 FQGNSA. As DNA, the CDR3 is TGTGCCAGCAGCTGGCGTCTGAAACCCCTCCACTTT. This gives the protein CASSWRLKPLHF.

This clonotype came up a few times. The rearrangement joins TRBV7-9 to TRBJ2-3; 8 positions agree with TRBD2. V was pared by 8 bases and J by 3 bases, with 7 bases of the junction left unmatched. CDR1 is SEHNR and CDR2 is FQNEAQ in the germline V gene (reference sequence). The CDR3 contains 14 residues. The CDR3 DNA sequence: TGTGCCAGCCTTGCCAGCGGGGGTACAGATACGCAGTATTTT. Translation: CASLASGGTDTQYF.

The rearrangement joins TRBV2 to TRBJ2-5; TRBD2 matches at 11 bases. The CDR3 is 18 residues long. In germline, CDR1 is SNHLY, CDR2 FYNNEI. Losses at the gene ends were 1 base for V and 3 bases for J; bases not matched to a gene: 10. The CDR3 sequence: CASSEEVGLAADKETQYF. CDR3 DNA: TGTGCCAGCAGTGAAGAGGTGGGACTAGCGGCCGATAAAGAGACCCAGTACTTC.

CDR3 coding DNA: TGTGCCAGCAGCTCCTGGGAGGGAGACACTGAAGCTTTCTTT. This codes for CASSSWEGDTEAFF. This chain connects TRBV7-9 to TRBJ1-1; D is ambiguous. This CDR3 is built from 14 residues. V gave up 4 bases and J gave up 3 bases, with 12 bases separating them. CDR1 SEHNR and CDR2 FQNEAQ come from the germline V gene (reference sequence). Based on the CDR3 plus reference TRBV7-9 and TRBJ1-1, the full variable domain is DTGVSQNPRHKITKRGQNVTFRCDPISEHNRLYWYRQTLGQGPEFLTYFQNEAQLEKSRLLSDRFSAERPKGSFSTLEIQRTEQGDSAMYLCASSSWEGDTEAFFGQGTRLTVV.

This clonotype was seen only a few times. The V call is TRBV20-1, the J call TRBJ2-1; D remains unclear. V was clipped by 3 bases and J by 5 bases, with 5 bases between them. The CDR3 covers 11 residues. CDR1 and CDR2 from the germline V gene are DFQATT and SNEGSKA (reference sequence). This CDR3 reads CSASSNNEQFF. CDR3 nucleotides: TGCAGTGCTAGTTCCAACAATGAGCAGTTCTTC.

V gene TRBV12-3 or TRBV12-4 combines with J gene TRBJ2-3, with 10 positions matching TRBD2. Germline trimming cut 6 bases from V and 0 bases from J; bases unmatched to any gene: 9. CDR3 length equals 17 residues. In nucleotides, the CDR3 is TGTGCCAGCAGAGTACACCAAGCGGGGGGGAGCACAGATACGCAGTATTTT. This encodes CASRVHQAGGSTDTQYF.

This clonotype was observed at least ten times. This sequence joins TRBV5-1 and TRBJ2-5, with TRBD2 identical over 11 bases. From germline, CDR1 is SGHRS and CDR2 YFSETQ. This CDR3 contains 16 residues. J lost 5 bases, V lost 0 bases, and 6 bases had no gene match. CDR3: CASSLESSGGYETQYF. The DNA for the CDR3 is TGCGCCAGCAGCTTGGAGTCTAGCGGGGGGTATGAGACCCAGTACTTC.

This chain uses TRBV2 with TRBJ2-7; possibly TRBD2 for D (7 bases). The V end was cut by 6 bases, the J end by 4 bases, with 16 bases between. Germline loops: CDR1 SNHLY, CDR2 FYNNEI. CDR3 length: 14 amino acids. The CDR3 nucleotides read TGTGCCAGCAGGGCCCGGGGGGCGTTTTACGAGCAGTACTTC. It specifies CASRARGAFYEQYF. Based on the CDR3 plus reference TRBV2 and TRBJ2-7, the full variable domain is EPEVTQTPSHQVTQMGQEVILRCVPISNHLYFYWYRQILGQKVEFLVSFYNNEISEKSEIFDDQFSVERPDGSNFTLKIRSTKLEDSAMYFCASRARGAFYEQYFGPGTRLTVT.

V gene TRBV5-1 combines with J gene TRBJ2-7, with 8 positions matching TRBD2. V gave up 4 bases and J gave up 3 bases; unmatched junction bases: 6. The V gene's germline CDR1 is SGHRS and CDR2 YFSETQ. The CDR3 consists of 14 residues. The CDR3 nucleotides are TGCGCCAGCAGCCACCCAAGCGGGGGCTACGAGCAGTACTTC. Translating it yields CASSHPSGGYEQYF.